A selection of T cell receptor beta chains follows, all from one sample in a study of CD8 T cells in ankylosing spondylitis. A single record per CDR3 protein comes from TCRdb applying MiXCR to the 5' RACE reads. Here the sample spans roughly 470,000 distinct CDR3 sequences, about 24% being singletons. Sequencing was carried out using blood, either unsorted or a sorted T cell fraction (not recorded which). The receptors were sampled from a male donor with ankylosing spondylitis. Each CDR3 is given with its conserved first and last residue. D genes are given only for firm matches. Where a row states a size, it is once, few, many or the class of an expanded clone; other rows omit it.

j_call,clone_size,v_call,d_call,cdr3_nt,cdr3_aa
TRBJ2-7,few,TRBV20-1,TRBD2,TGCAGTGCTAGTACCGGACTAGCGGGAGGCCACGAGCAGTACTTC,CSASTGLAGGHEQYF
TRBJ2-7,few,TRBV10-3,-,TGTGCCATCAGCACAGGGTACGAGCAGTACTTC,CAISTGYEQYF
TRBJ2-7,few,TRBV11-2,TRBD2,TGTGCCAGCAGCCCCATAGCGGGAGTTCTTTACGAGCAGTACTTC,CASSPIAGVLYEQYF
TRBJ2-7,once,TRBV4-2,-,TGTGCCAGCAGCCAAGGGGGCCCCCTTTACGAGCAGTACTTC,CASSQGGPLYEQYF
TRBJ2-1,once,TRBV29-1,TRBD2,TGCAGCGTTGAAGGAGCGGGAGCTACTGAGCAGTTCTTC,CSVEGAGATEQFF
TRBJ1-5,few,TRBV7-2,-,TGTGCCAGCAGCACCAGCAGCAGCAATCAGCCCCAGCATTTT,CASSTSSSNQPQHF
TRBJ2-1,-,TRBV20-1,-,TGCAGTGCTAGAGGTCTACCCCCCGGAGATGAGCAGTTCTTC,CSARGLPPGDEQFF
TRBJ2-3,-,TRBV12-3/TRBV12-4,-,TGTGCCAGCAGTTTAGCGATGAGCACAGATACGCAGTATTTT,CASSLAMSTDTQYF
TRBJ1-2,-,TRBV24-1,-,TGTGCCACCAGTGATTTGAGTGGGGTCTATGGCTACACCTTC,CATSDLSGVYGYTF
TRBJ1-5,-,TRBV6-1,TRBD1,TGTGCCAGCAGCCAGACAGGGAATGACCAGCCCCAGCATTTT,CASSQTGNDQPQHF
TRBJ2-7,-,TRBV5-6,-,TGTGCCAGCAGCATTAGGCAGGATTCCTACGAGCAGTACTTC,CASSIRQDSYEQYF
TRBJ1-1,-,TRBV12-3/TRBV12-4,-,TGTGCCAGCAACCTGGACGGAAGGAACACTGAAGCTTTCTTT,CASNLDGRNTEAFF
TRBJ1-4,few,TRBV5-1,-,TGCGCCAGCAGCTTGGGGGACGGAGGAAATGAAAAACTGTTTTTT,CASSLGDGGNEKLFF
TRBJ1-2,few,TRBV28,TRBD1,TGTGCCAGCAGTCCCCCGGGACAGGGGAGCGGCTACACCTTC,CASSPPGQGSGYTF
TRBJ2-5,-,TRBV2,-,TGTGCCACCACTCGGGGTTGGCAAGAGACCCAGTACTTC,CATTRGWQETQYF
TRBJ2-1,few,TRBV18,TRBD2,TGTGCCAGCTCACCATGGACTAGCGGGAGGGCCCGCTACAATGAGCAGTTCTTC,CASSPWTSGRARYNEQFF
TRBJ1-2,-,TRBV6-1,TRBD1,TGTGCCAGCAGTGTCCGGTGGACAGGGTCCTATGGCTACACCTTC,CASSVRWTGSYGYTF
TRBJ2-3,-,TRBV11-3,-,TGTGCCAGCAGCACGACCGGGGTAGATACGCAGTATTTT,CASSTTGVDTQYF
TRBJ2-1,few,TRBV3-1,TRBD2,TGTGCCAGCAGGCTAGCGGGAGGGTTCAACAATGAGCAGTTCTTC,CASRLAGGFNNEQFF
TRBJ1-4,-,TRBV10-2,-,TGCGCCAGCAGAGATAGCTGGGGGATTAATGAAAAACTGTTTTTT,CASRDSWGINEKLFF
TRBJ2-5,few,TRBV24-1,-,TGTGCCACCAGTGATTTGGGTACAGGCCTCGGAGGGGAGACCCAGTACTTC,CATSDLGTGLGGETQYF
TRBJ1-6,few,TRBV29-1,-,TGCAGCGTTCGAGGGGGTTATAATTCACCCCTCCACTTT,CSVRGGYNSPLHF
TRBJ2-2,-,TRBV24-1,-,TGTGCCACCAGTGATCTGGGGAATGGCGGGGAGCTGTTTTTT,CATSDLGNGGELFF
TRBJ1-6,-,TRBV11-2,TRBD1,TGTGCCAGCAGCTTAGGAGGGACAGGGAAGAGCTCCTATAATTCACCCCTCCACTTT,CASSLGGTGKSSYNSPLHF
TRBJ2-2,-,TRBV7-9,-,TGTGCCAGCAACTGGGGATTAGCGCAGAACACCGGGGAGCTGTTTTTT,CASNWGLAQNTGELFF
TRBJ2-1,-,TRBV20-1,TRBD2,TGCAGTGCTAGTAGCGGGAGGAACAATGAGCAGTTCTTC,CSASSGRNNEQFF
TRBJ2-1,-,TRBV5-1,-,TGCGCCAGCAGCTTGGGGCTTCTAAACAATGAGCAGTTCTTC,CASSLGLLNNEQFF
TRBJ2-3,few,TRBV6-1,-,TGTGCCAGCAGACGGACAGAGGCTAGCACAGATACGCAGTATTTT,CASRRTEASTDTQYF
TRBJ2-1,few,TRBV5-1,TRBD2,TGCGCCAGCAGCTTAGCGACTAGCGGGATAAATGAGCAGTTCTTC,CASSLATSGINEQFF
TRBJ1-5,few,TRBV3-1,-,TGTGCCAGCAGCCAAGTAGGGCTCGATCAGCCCCAGCATTTT,CASSQVGLDQPQHF
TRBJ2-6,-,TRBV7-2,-,TGTGCCAGCAGCTCCCCTCCGGGGGAGTATGGGGCCAACGTCCTGACTTTC,CASSSPPGEYGANVLTF
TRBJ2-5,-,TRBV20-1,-,TGCAGTGCAAGTAAAGAGACCCAGTACTTC,CSASKETQYF
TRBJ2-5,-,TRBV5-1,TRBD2,TGCGCCAGCAGTCCGGGACTAGCGGGAGGTCGTGGAGAGACCCAGTACTTC,CASSPGLAGGRGETQYF
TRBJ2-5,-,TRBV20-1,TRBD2,TGCAGTGCTAGCCCACGACTAGCGGGTGGTAGAGAGACCCAGTACTTC,CSASPRLAGGRETQYF
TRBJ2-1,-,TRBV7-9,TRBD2,TGTGCCAGCAGCTATGCCGGGACTAGTCATCAGTTCTTC,CASSYAGTSHQFF
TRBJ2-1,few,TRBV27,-,TGTGCCAGCAGTTTAGTAGGCGGGAAAGGTGAGCAGTTCTTC,CASSLVGGKGEQFF
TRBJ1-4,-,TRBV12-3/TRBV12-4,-,TGTGCCAGCAGTTTATCGGGGAACAATGAAAAACTGTTTTTT,CASSLSGNNEKLFF
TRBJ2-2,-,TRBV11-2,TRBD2,TGTGCCAGCAGCCCCCGAAGGGGTAGCGGGAGGGACACCGGGGAGCTGTTTTTT,CASSPRRGSGRDTGELFF
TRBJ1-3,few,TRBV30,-,TGTGCCTGGAGTCATTCAGGGAACTCTGGAAACACCATATATTTT,CAWSHSGNSGNTIYF
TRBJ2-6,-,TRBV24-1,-,TGTGCCACCAGTGACGGAAAACAGGCTGGGGCCAACGTCCTGACTTTC,CATSDGKQAGANVLTF
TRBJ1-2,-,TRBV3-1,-,TGTGCCAGCAGCCACCCTCCGACAGAAGGCTATGGCTACACCTTC,CASSHPPTEGYGYTF
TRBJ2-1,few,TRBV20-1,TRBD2,TGCAGTGCCGCCGGGACTAGAGGGTACAATGAGCAGTTCTTC,CSAAGTRGYNEQFF
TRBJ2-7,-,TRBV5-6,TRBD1,TGTGCCAGCAACCGACAGGGGGACTCCTACGAGCAGTACTTC,CASNRQGDSYEQYF
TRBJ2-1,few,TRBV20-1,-,TGCAGTGTTTTAGAGGGAGCGGCTGTCTATGAGCAGTTCTTC,CSVLEGAAVYEQFF
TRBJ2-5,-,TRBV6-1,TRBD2,TGTGCCAGCAGTGTCCTAGCGGCAGGCGGAGAGACCCAGTACTTC,CASSVLAAGGETQYF
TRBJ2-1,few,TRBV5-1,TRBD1,TGCGCCAGCAGCCGGGACAGGGCACCCGGGGAGCAGTTCTTC,CASSRDRAPGEQFF
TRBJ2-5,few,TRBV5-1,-,TGCGCCAGCAGGGCCGTGTACCAAGAGACCCAGTACTTC,CASRAVYQETQYF
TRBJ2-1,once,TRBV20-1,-,TGCAGTGCCGCAAGACTTTTGGGGCAGCAGGGCACCTACAATGAGCAGTTCTTC,CSAARLLGQQGTYNEQFF
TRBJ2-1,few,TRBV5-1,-,TGCGCCAGCAGCTCTGGACTCTTAGCCGGTGAGCAGTTCTTC,CASSSGLLAGEQFF
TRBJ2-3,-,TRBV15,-,TGTGCCACCAGCAGAGACTGGGATACGCAGTATTTT,CATSRDWDTQYF